The 30 T cell receptor beta chains reported below all come from one sample, sequenced in a study of T cell changes during pregnancy in multiple sclerosis. Here immunoSEQ multiplex PCR was the method, and the copy in TCRdb shows in-frame clones only, minus some. Of some 85,000 clones listed, 90% to 95% were seen once; the top ten hold around 0.84%. The sample was peripheral blood, taken in the third trimester of pregnancy. The receptors were sampled from a female donor with multiple sclerosis, enrolled in a pregnancy study.

The genes are TRBV7-8 and TRBJ2-5; 8 nucleotides line up with TRBD1. The CDR3 loop spans 16 amino acids. J gave up 2 bases and V 4 bases, and 9 bases lay outside the gene matches. Germline loops: CDR1 SGHVS, CDR2 FQNEAQ. CDR3: CASSSGQGVGQETQYF. In DNA, the CDR3 is TGTGCCAGCAGCTCTGGACAGGGAGTCGGGCAAGAGACCCAGTACTTC.

The J gene is TRBJ2-1, the V gene TRBV28; 9 positions agree with TRBD2. The CDR3 loop spans 16 amino acids. V shed 2 bases and J 4 bases; nucleotides not matched to a gene: 6. CDR1 and CDR2 (germline): MDHEN, SYDVKM. CDR3: CASSLGVSGSYNEQFF. CDR3 DNA: TGTGCCAGCAGTTTAGGCGTTAGCGGGAGTTACAATGAGCAGTTCTTC.

In this sample, this clone turned up once. V is TRBV11-3 and J is TRBJ2-2; 7 nucleotides line up with TRBD2. The germline V gene has CDR1 SGHNT and CDR2 YENEEA. The CDR3 consists of 16 residues. V was pared by 3 bases and J by 2 bases, with 6 bases of the junction left unmatched. The chain's CDR3 is CASSFGGGGNTGELFF. CDR3 bases: TGTGCCAGCAGCTTCGGTGGCGGGGGTAACACCGGGGAGCTGTTTTTT.

This chain uses TRBV27 with TRBJ2-5; D perhaps matches TRBD1 (6 bases). This CDR3 region has 15 residues. Trimming pared 4 bases from V and 1 base from J, leaving 13 bases between. Germline CDR1 reads MNHEY; CDR2 reads SMNVEV (reference sequence). The CDR3 nucleotides are TGTGCCAGCAGTTGGCGACAGGTTGGCCAAGAGACCCAGTACTTC. The encoded protein is CASSWRQVGQETQYF.

The rearrangement uses TRBV7-9 and TRBJ2-7; D is possibly TRBD2 (5 bases). CDR1 is SEHNR and CDR2 is FQNEAQ in the germline V gene (reference sequence). The CDR3 runs to 15 residues. Trimming cost V 1 base and J 0 bases, with 10 bases left between them. The chain's CDR3 is CASSLGTGSSYEQYF. In nucleotides, the CDR3 is TGTGCCAGCAGCTTAGGCACGGGAAGCTCCTACGAGCAGTACTTC.

A few counts support this clone. Other nucleotide sequences from this sample produce the same CDR3. CDR3 protein: CASSLVGRDYEQYF. Written as DNA, the CDR3 is TGCGCCAGCAGCTTGGTCGGCAGGGACTACGAGCAGTACTTC. V and J are TRBV5-1 and TRBJ2-7, with D perhaps matching TRBD1 (5 bases). Germline CDR1 and CDR2: SGHRS and YFSETQ. V shed 0 bases and J shed 3 bases, with 10 bases lying between them. The CDR3 extends over 14 amino acids.

The J gene is TRBJ2-3, the V gene TRBV27; TRBD2 might be the D (6 bases). The CDR3 length is 16 residues. V lost 3 bases and J lost 2, with 15 bases in between. The V gene's germline CDR1 is MNHEY and CDR2 SMNVEV (reference sequence). CDR3 amino acids: CASSLTRDLFTDTQYF. The CDR3 DNA sequence: TGTGCCAGCAGTTTGACCCGGGACTTGTTCACAGATACGCAGTATTTT.

CDR3 loop: CASSLTGYEKLFF. CDR3 nucleotides: TGCGCCAGCAGCCTCACAGGGTATGAAAAACTGTTTTTT. The V and J genes are TRBV4-1 and TRBJ1-4; TRBD1 might be the D (6 bases). Germline V gene lookup returns CDR1 MGHRA and CDR2 YSYEKL. The V end was cut by 4 bases, the J end by 6 bases, with 9 bases between. The CDR3 is made up of 13 amino acids.

V is TRBV4-3 and J is TRBJ1-5; D ambiguous. Trimming took off 0 bases at V and 7 bases at J, with 13 bases between the two ends. Looked up from germline, CDR1 is LGHNA and CDR2 is YSLEER. The CDR3 totals 15 residues. The CDR3 DNA follows: TGCGCCAGCAGCCAAGATCGGGGTTTGGGGCAGCCCCAGCATTTT. Translating it yields CASSQDRGLGQPQHF.

V and J are TRBV4-1 and TRBJ1-1; maybe TRBD1 (6 bases). V lost 1 base, J lost 3 bases, and 12 bases lay in between. The CDR3 has 15 amino acids. CDR1 is MGHRA and CDR2 is YSYEKL in the germline V gene. CDR3: CASSQVGGLDTEAFF. CDR3 DNA sequence: TGCGCCAGCAGCCAAGTCGGGGGGCTGGACACTGAAGCTTTCTTT.

Only one count was recorded for this clone. This chain uses TRBV27 with TRBJ2-1; 7 bases are a match to TRBD2. The germline V gene has CDR1 MNHEY and CDR2 SMNVEV (reference sequence). Trimming at V came to 4 bases and at J to 6 bases, leaving 9 bases not matched to a gene. The CDR3 sequence is 15 residues long. The CDR3 region has the DNA TGTGCCAGCAGTTCTGGACTAGTTTTGGTCAATGAGCAGTTCTTC. Translation: CASSSGLVLVNEQFF.

This clone was picked up one time. This sequence joins TRBV7-6 and TRBJ2-7; the D gene is possibly TRBD2 (6 bases). The germline V gene encodes CDR1 SGHVS and CDR2 FNYEAQ. CDR3 length: 15 residues. Between the trimmed V and J ends, which lost 2 bases and 3 bases, there was a span of 14 bases. DNA of the CDR3: TGTGCCAGCAGCTTATATCCGGGGGTAGACTACGAGCAGTACTTC. Translated, it gives CASSLYPGVDYEQYF.

This clone was seen a single time. The chain has TRBV6-4 and TRBJ2-2, with 7 bases that match TRBD1. CDR3 length: 14 residues. V lost 6 bases to trimming and J lost 5 bases; unmatched junction nucleotides: 6. CDR1 and CDR2 from the germline V gene are MRHNA and SNTAGT. This CDR3 reads CASRATGATGELFF. CDR3 bases: TGTGCCAGCAGGGCTACAGGGGCTACCGGGGAGCTGTTTTTT.

This chain uses TRBV7-8 with TRBJ1-3; possibly TRBD1 for D (5 bases). This CDR3 has 18 residues. V was cut by 5 bases and J by 11 bases, with 31 bases left in between. Germline-derived CDR1 and CDR2 are SGHVS and FQNEAQ. The CDR3 loop reads CASSPPGTEPDVGGAIYF. As DNA, the CDR3 is TGTGCCAGCAGCCCTCCGGGGACGGAACCTGACGTCGGGGGTGCCATATATTTT. Supplemented by reference TRBV7-8 and TRBJ1-3, the full variable domain reads GAGVSQSPRYKVAKRGQDVALRCDPISGHVSLFWYQQALGQGPEFLTYFQNEAQLDKSGLPSDRFFAERPEGSVSTLKIQRTQQEDSAVYLCASSPPGTEPDVGGAIYFGEGSWLTVV.

The chain employs TRBV4-1 and TRBJ2-6; 9 nucleotides match TRBD1. The CDR3 has 17 amino acids. Unmatched junction bases numbered 3, after V lost 3 bases and J lost 0 bases. Germline V gives CDR1 MGHRA, CDR2 YSYEKL. The CDR3 DNA sequence: TGCGCCAGCAGCCAGGGACAGGGACACTCTGGGGCCAACGTCCTGACTTTC. This gives the protein CASSQGQGHSGANVLTF.

V usage is TRBV7-8 and J usage is TRBJ2-1; perhaps TRBD1 as D (5 bases). The CDR3 has 13 amino acids. From germline, CDR1 is SGHVS and CDR2 FQNEAQ. V gave up 5 bases and J gave up 8 bases, with 13 bases separating them. In DNA, the CDR3 is TGTGCCAGCAGCCTAAAGTTCAGGGATGAGCAGTTCTTC. Amino acid sequence: CASSLKFRDEQFF.

This clone appeared a single time. The rearrangement links TRBV30 to TRBJ2-1; 15 bases align to TRBD2. Unmatched junction bases numbered 8, after V lost 0 bases and J lost 8 bases. CDR3 length: 17 residues. Germline V gene lookup returns CDR1 GTSNPN and CDR2 SVGIG (reference sequence). CDR3 region: CAWSVRRGTSGRYEQFF. CDR3 DNA sequence: TGTGCCTGGAGTGTACGTAGGGGGACTAGCGGGAGGTATGAGCAGTTCTTC.

The chain is built from TRBV4-1 and TRBJ2-2; 7 bases are shared with TRBD1. CDR3 length equals 16 residues. Germline CDR1 MGHRA, CDR2 YSYEKL. Germline trimming cut 4 bases from V and 4 bases from J; bases unmatched to any gene: 9. The CDR3 loop reads CASSPILDRITGELFF. The CDR3 DNA sequence: TGCGCCAGCAGCCCCATCTTGGACAGGATCACCGGGGAGCTGTTTTTT.

This clone was seen just once. The gene calls are TRBV27 and TRBJ2-2; 7 bases align to TRBD2. CDR1 MNHEY and CDR2 SMNVEV come from the germline V gene (reference sequence). This CDR3 has 15 amino acids. V lost 5 bases and J lost 4; bases outside the gene matches: 7. The CDR3 reads CASSPPTSVTGELFF. CDR3 sequence (DNA): TGTGCCAGCAGTCCCCCTACTAGCGTCACCGGGGAGCTGTTTTTT.

This clone was counted a few times. The rearrangement joins TRBV2 to TRBJ2-3; TRBD1 is a possible D gene (6 bases). The CDR3 totals 14 residues. Trimming removed 6 bases from V and 1 base from J, with 11 bases in between. The germline V gene has CDR1 SNHLY and CDR2 FYNNEI. DNA for the CDR3: TGTGCCAGCAGAGACCGACAGGGCACAGATACGCAGTATTTT. This translates into CASRDRQGTDTQYF.

V is TRBV27 and J is TRBJ2-7, with D possibly matching TRBD2 (5 bases). The V and J ends lost 5 bases and 3 bases respectively, with 8 bases between them. The V gene's germline CDR1 is MNHEY and CDR2 SMNVEV (reference sequence). This CDR3 is built from 12 residues. The CDR3 loop is CASSGGNYEQYF. The CDR3 DNA follows: TGTGCCAGCAGTGGAGGTAACTACGAGCAGTACTTC.

By share of the sample, this clone is medium-sized. This rearrangement joins TRBV6-1 to TRBJ2-7; the match to TRBD1 covers 11 bases. The germline V gene encodes CDR1 MNHNS and CDR2 SASEGT. J was trimmed by 0 bases and V by 4 bases; bases with no gene match: 2. CDR3 size: 15 residues. The CDR3 region has the DNA TGTGCCAGCAGTGTAGGGACAGGGGGCTCCTACGAGCAGTACTTC. It yields the protein CASSVGTGGSYEQYF.

The chain joins TRBV5-1 to TRBJ1-1, with a weak D call TRBD1 (6 bases). Deletions cut 5 bases from V and 4 bases from J, with 15 bases between. This CDR3 spans 14 amino acids. The germline V gene encodes CDR1 SGHRS and CDR2 YFSETQ. CDR3 in DNA: TGCGCCAGCAGTTCGGACAGTACGGGCACTGAAGCTTTCTTT. Translating gives CASSSDSTGTEAFF. The variable domain in full, with the rest retrieved from reference TRBV5-1 and TRBJ1-1, is KAGVTQTPRYLIKTRGQQVTLSCSPISGHRSVSWYQQTPGQGLQFLFEYFSETQRNKGNFPGRFSGRQFSNSRSEMNVSTLELGDSALYLCASSSDSTGTEAFFGQGTRLTVV.

V is TRBV9 and J is TRBJ2-1; 11 bases align to TRBD2. In germline, CDR1 is SGDLS, CDR2 YYNGEE. This CDR3 region has 16 residues. The V segment lost 4 bases and the J segment 0 bases; nucleotides outside the gene matches: 3. CDR3 DNA sequence: TGTGCCAGCAGCCTTAGCGGGAGGGCCTCCTACAATGAGCAGTTCTTC. Amino acid sequence: CASSLSGRASYNEQFF.

This clone appeared a few times. The gene calls are TRBV28 and TRBJ2-1; 9 bases match TRBD1. Unmatched junction bases numbered 8, after V lost 8 bases and J lost 3 bases. This CDR3 is 15 amino acids long. Looked up from germline, CDR1 is MDHEN and CDR2 is SYDVKM. CDR3 bases: TGTGCCAGCCTCGGGACAGGGCCCTACTACAATGAGCAGTTCTTC. This codes for CASLGTGPYYNEQFF.

The genes are TRBV12-5 and TRBJ2-1; D not resolved. Germline V gene sequence: CDR1 LGHNT, CDR2 FRNRAP. The CDR3 is 11 amino acids. V gave up 5 bases and J gave up 7 bases, with 6 bases separating them. CDR3 DNA: TGTGCTAGTGGTATCTTGAATGAGCAGTTCTTC. This codes for CASGILNEQFF.

The rearrangement joins TRBV30 to TRBJ2-7; D may be TRBD2 (6 bases). Germline CDR1 GTSNPN, CDR2 SVGIG (reference sequence). Trimming removed 2 bases at V and 2 bases at J, with 13 bases between. The length of the CDR3 is 14 residues. The DNA for the CDR3 is TGTGCCTGGAGTCCCGGGACGGGAGCCTACGAGCAGTACTTC. Its translation: CAWSPGTGAYEQYF.

V gene TRBV27 combines with J gene TRBJ1-3, with a weak D call TRBD1 (5 bases). The CDR3 has 14 residues. Trimming cost V 3 bases and J 4 bases, with 10 bases left between them. Germline V gene lookup returns CDR1 MNHEY and CDR2 SMNVEV (reference sequence). The CDR3 nucleotides read TGTGCCAGCAGTTTGGGGGGTTTAGGAAACACCATATATTTT. This codes for CASSLGGLGNTIYF.

The gene calls are TRBV4-1 and TRBJ2-7; TRBD2 aligns across 8 bases. The CDR3 length is 18 residues. Germline CDR1 reads MGHRA; CDR2 reads YSYEKL. Trimming cost V 3 bases and J 3 bases; bases outside gene matches: 16. CDR3 nucleotide sequence: TGCGCCAGCAGCCAGACGCCAATAGCGGGAACGTTTATCTACGAGCAGTACTTC. Amino acids: CASSQTPIAGTFIYEQYF.

This chain uses TRBV7-9 with TRBJ1-1, with D uncertain. The CDR3 has 15 amino acids. V was shortened by 1 base and J by 0 bases, with 9 bases between the two germline ends. Germline V lookup: CDR1 SEHNR, CDR2 FQNEAQ (reference sequence). The CDR3 DNA sequence: TGTGCCAGCAGCTTAGGGGCAGGATTGAACACTGAAGCTTTCTTT. Translated, it gives CASSLGAGLNTEAFF.